This entry describes one TCR beta chain. Its antigen is as yet unknown. Germline V gene lookup returns CDR1 SGHKS and CDR2 YYEKEE (reference sequence). CDR3 size: 13 residues. Trimming left V 2 bases short and J 7 bases short, with 12 bases between. 13 Jbeta primers and 60 Vbeta primers were used for the PCR. Measured with immunoSEQ multiplex PCR; TCRdb has only the in-frame clones, and not every one. Here the sample spans 150,000 to 200,000 clones, about 80% being singletons. The data were taken from a study of cytomegalovirus exposure and HLA in healthy donors. Study-level results: Most subjects had HLA-A and HLA-B alleles reportedly predicted accurately by TCR beta sequences. A later analysis, which compared TCR beta chains of equal frequency, found the HLA-associated ones more clonally expanded.

Although they were nominally healthy when sampled, donors likely had unrecorded immune exposures. This rearrangement joins TRBV5-5 to TRBJ1-1; tentatively, D is TRBD1 (5 bases). The TCR comes from a woman aged 18-29 years in good health and CMV-seropositive. The sample comprised PBMCs. CDR3 region: CASSFSGALEAFF. Written as DNA, the CDR3 is TGTGCCAGCAGCTTTTCTGGGGCACTTGAAGCTTTCTTT.